This TCR beta chain was found in a study of cytomegalovirus exposure and HLA in healthy donors. Study results and caveats: It was approximately 170 TCR beta chains that were listed as cytomegalovirus-associated.

V was trimmed by 11 bases and J by 1 base, leaving 17 bases between them. There are 14 residues in the CDR3. Germline-derived CDR1 and CDR2 are MNHNS and SASEGT. Both 60 Vbeta primers and 13 Jbeta primers went into the PCR. Clones were read by immunoSEQ multiplex PCR, and TCRdb kept only the in-frame ones, dropping some. The sample holds about 210,000 clones, 75% to 80% seen once. Concerning this clone: Its antigen is undetermined.

The sequence derives from a male donor in good health and CMV-seronegative. The sample consisted of PBMCs. The chain joins TRBV6-1 to TRBJ1-1; weak D call: TRBD1 (5 bases). The CDR3 nucleotides read TGTGCCGTTAATCCCGGCAGGGAGAACACTGAAGCTTTCTTT. Translated, it gives CAVNPGRENTEAFF.